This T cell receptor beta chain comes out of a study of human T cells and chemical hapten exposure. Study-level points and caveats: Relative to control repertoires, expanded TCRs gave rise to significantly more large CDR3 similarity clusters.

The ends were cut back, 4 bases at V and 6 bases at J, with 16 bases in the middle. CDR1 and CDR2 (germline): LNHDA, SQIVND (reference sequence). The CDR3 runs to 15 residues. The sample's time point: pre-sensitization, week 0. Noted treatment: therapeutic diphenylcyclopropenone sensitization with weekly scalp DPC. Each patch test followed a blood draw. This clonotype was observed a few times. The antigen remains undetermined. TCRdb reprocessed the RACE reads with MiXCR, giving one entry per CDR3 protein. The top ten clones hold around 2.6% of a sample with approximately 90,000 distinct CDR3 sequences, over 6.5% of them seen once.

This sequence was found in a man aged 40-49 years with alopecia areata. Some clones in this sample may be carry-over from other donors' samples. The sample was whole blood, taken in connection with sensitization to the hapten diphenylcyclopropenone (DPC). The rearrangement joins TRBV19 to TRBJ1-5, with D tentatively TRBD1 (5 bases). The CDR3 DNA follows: TGTGCCAGTAGTACTCGGGACGATCTTACTCAGCCCCAGCATTTT. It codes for CASSTRDDLTQPQHF. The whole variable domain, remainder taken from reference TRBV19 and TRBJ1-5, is DGGITQSPKYLFRKEGQNVTLSCEQNLNHDAMYWYRQDPGQGLRLIYYSQIVNDFQKGDIAEGYSVSREKKESFPLTVTSAQKNPTAFYLCASSTRDDLTQPQHFGDGTRLSIL.